Each of the 20 T cell receptor beta chains below was sequenced from the same sample in a study of molecular identifiers for immune sequencing clone quantification. One entry per CDR3 protein results from TCRdb running MiXCR on the PCR reads. Seen here are around 460,000 distinct CDR3 sequences, under 30% observed once, and the top ten hold just over 0.75%. The sequenced material came from naive CD8+ T cells from blood, with Jurkat cell RNA spiked in. Specified subset: FACS-sorted CD8+CD4-CCR7+CD45RA+ naive T cells. The receptors were sampled from a human donor in good health. Some libraries in this study had Jurkat cell RNA spiked in.

This clonotype occurred many times. V is TRBV4-1 and J is TRBJ1-6, with D possibly being TRBD1 (5 bases). Germline assignment: CDR1 MGHRA and CDR2 YSYEKL. Deletions cut 4 bases from V and 7 bases from J, with 14 bases between. CDR3 length: 15 amino acids. CDR3 bases: TGCGCCAGCAGCCTCAGGGACGTAGAGAATTCACCCCTCCACTTT. It codes for CASSLRDVENSPLHF.

V gene TRBV24-1 combines with J gene TRBJ2-5, with 9 bases aligning to TRBD1. Germline V gene data show CDR1 as KGHDR and CDR2 as SFDVKD. CDR3 length equals 17 residues. V lost 3 bases, J lost 1 base, and 8 bases stayed unmatched. The CDR3: CATSDGLTGGIQETQYF. CDR3 nucleotide sequence: TGTGCCACCAGTGATGGTTTGACAGGGGGAATCCAAGAGACCCAGTACTTC.

There are many counts of this clonotype. The chain employs TRBV12-3 or TRBV12-4 and TRBJ2-3; D is possibly TRBD2 (5 bases). The V and J ends lost 0 bases and 4 bases respectively, with 8 bases between them. This CDR3 has 14 amino acids. DNA for the CDR3: TGTGCCAGCAGTTTAGCGGGAGTGTCAGATACGCAGTATTTT. Translated: CASSLAGVSDTQYF.

This clonotype was observed a few times. The chain recombines TRBV7-6 with TRBJ2-2, with D maybe TRBD1 (5 bases). CDR1 and CDR2 (germline): SGHVS, FNYEAQ. The CDR3 spans 16 residues. Trimming cost V 1 base and J 4 bases, with 13 bases left between them. Here the CDR3 reads CASSLGPGMGTGELFF. The CDR3 nucleotides read TGTGCCAGCAGCTTAGGCCCAGGGATGGGCACCGGGGAGCTGTTTTTT.

V is TRBV27 and J is TRBJ2-1; 7 positions agree with TRBD2. The CDR3 sequence is 15 residues long. With V trimmed by 6 bases and J by 0 bases, 5 bases remained unmatched. Per germline, CDR1 MNHEY and CDR2 SMNVEV (reference sequence). The CDR3 DNA is TGTGCCAGCAGGGTAAGCGGGACCTCCTACAATGAGCAGTTCTTC. It codes for CASRVSGTSYNEQFF.

This clonotype was found a few times. The chain links TRBV20-1 to TRBJ2-5; no firm D call. Germline CDR1 reads DFQATT; CDR2 reads SNEGSKA (reference sequence). V lost 4 bases and J 1 base, leaving 19 bases between the germline ends. The CDR3 consists of 16 residues. The CDR3 nucleotides read TGCAGTGCTACCGTGCCTCAGGATATTATCCAAGAGACCCAGTACTTC. Protein sequence: CSATVPQDIIQETQYF.

This clonotype was seen only once. Germline and junction disagree at one end, which may indicate a read error. This chain uses TRBV5-6 with TRBJ2-2; perhaps TRBD2 as D (5 bases). The CDR3 length is 15 residues. CDR1 and CDR2 from the germline V gene are SGHDT and YYEEEE. CDR3 sequence: CASRFTLPNTGELVF. CDR3 in DNA: TGTGCCAGCAGGTTCACCCTTCCGAACACCGGGGAGCTGGTTTTT.

This clonotype came up once. Possible read error: a much larger clone is one base away. The chain joins TRBV5-1 to TRBJ1-2; possible D gene TRBD1, 6 bases. V lost 4 bases and J lost 2, with 15 bases in between. The CDR3 runs 15 residues. Germline CDR1 reads SGHRS; CDR2 reads YFSETQ. The CDR3 sequence: CASSVAGHNNYGYTF. DNA for the CDR3: TGCGCCAGCAGCGTGGCGGGACACAACAACTATGGCTACACCTTC.

This clonotype was observed a handful of times. This chain connects TRBV19 to TRBJ2-3; tentatively, D is TRBD1 (6 bases). Germline-derived CDR1 and CDR2 are LNHDA and SQIVND (reference sequence). V dropped 7 bases and J dropped 3 bases, with 17 bases sitting between them. CDR3 size: 15 residues. This CDR3 is CASTAGTRGTDTQYF. The CDR3, as DNA: TGTGCCAGTACCGCCGGGACACGAGGAACAGATACGCAGTATTTT. The full variable domain, rest sourced from reference TRBV19 and TRBJ2-3, is DGGITQSPKYLFRKEGQNVTLSCEQNLNHDAMYWYRQDPGQGLRLIYYSQIVNDFQKGDIAEGYSVSREKKESFPLTVTSAQKNPTAFYLCASTAGTRGTDTQYFGPGTRLTVL.

The chain has TRBV20-1 and TRBJ2-1; no definite D call. Trimming took off 0 bases at V and 5 bases at J, with 14 bases between the two ends. CDR1 and CDR2 (germline): DFQATT, SNEGSKA (reference sequence). This CDR3 is built from 15 residues. CDR3 bases: TGCAGTGCTAGAGATCGTCGGAGATGGGACAATGAGCAGTTCTTC. The encoded protein is CSARDRRRWDNEQFF.

The V gene is TRBV27, the J gene TRBJ2-7, with TRBD2 matching 9 bases. The trim removed 6 bases at V and 7 bases at J, leaving 16 bases unmatched. Per the germline V gene, CDR1 is MNHEY and CDR2 is SMNVEV (reference sequence). CDR3 length: 16 amino acids. The CDR3 sequence is CASSPFSGGTWGEQYF. The CDR3 DNA is TGTGCCAGCAGCCCCTTTAGCGGGGGAACGTGGGGGGAGCAGTACTTC.

On this clonotype: One base away lies a much larger clone, so this may be a sequencing read error. The chain joins TRBV25-1 to TRBJ1-1; 10 positions match TRBD1. J was trimmed by 10 bases and V by 10 bases; bases with no gene match: 9. The germline CDR1 and CDR2 sequences are MGHDK and SYGVNS. This CDR3 is built from 12 residues. The CDR3 reads CATTGGWDGAFF. The CDR3 DNA is TGTGCCACGACAGGGGGCTGGGATGGAGCTTTCTTT.

This clonotype has ten or more counts. V usage is TRBV9 and J usage is TRBJ2-3; the match to TRBD2 covers 8 bases. Looked up from germline, CDR1 is SGDLS and CDR2 is YYNGEE. The CDR3 totals 15 residues. The trim removed 4 bases at V and 5 bases at J, leaving 9 bases unmatched. Written as DNA, the CDR3 is TGTGCCAGCAGCTTTAGCGGGGCTCCGGGAGATACGCAGTATTTT. Translating it yields CASSFSGAPGDTQYF.

Remarks on this clonotype: A much larger clone lies a single base off, so this may be a read error. V is TRBV29-1 and J is TRBJ2-2; D is perhaps TRBD2 (6 bases). Germline V CDR1 and CDR2: SQVTM, ANQGSEA. The CDR3 totals 15 residues. The CDR3 DNA reads TGCAGTGCTACCGGGGATTGGGGGGTCACCGGGGAGCTGTTTTTT. Protein sequence: CSATGDWGVTGELFF.

Worth noting for this clonotype: This may stem from a read error, because a much larger clone lies one nucleotide away. The chain is built from TRBV7-9 and TRBJ2-1; 7 nucleotides agree with TRBD1. Germline assignment: CDR1 SEHNR and CDR2 FQNEAQ (reference sequence). The CDR3 length is 13 residues. The chain's CDR3 is CASSLSLTGEGLF. In nucleotides, the CDR3 is TGTGCCAGCAGCTTGTCCCTCACAGGGGAAGGGCTCTTC. Filled out from reference TRBV7-9 and TRBJ2-1, the complete variable domain reads DTGVSQNPRHKITKRGQNVTFRCDPISEHNRLYWYRQTLGQGPEFLTYFQNEAQLEKSRLLSDRFSAERPKGSFSTLEIQRTEQGDSAMYLCASSLSLTGEGLFGPGTRLTVL.

This clonotype was counted only a few times. The chain couples TRBV9 to TRBJ2-5, with D perhaps matching TRBD1 (6 bases). Trimming stripped 3 bases from V and 0 bases from J, with 15 bases between. The CDR3 has 16 residues. CDR1 and CDR2 (germline): SGDLS, YYNGEE. The CDR3 region is CASSGTSTGYQETQYF. In nucleotides, the CDR3 is TGTGCCAGCAGCGGGACCAGTACAGGGTACCAAGAGACCCAGTACTTC.

This clonotype has ten or more counts. The chain employs TRBV7-9 and TRBJ2-2; D possibly matches TRBD1 or TRBD2 (6 bases each). The germline gives CDR1 SEHNR, CDR2 FQNEAQ (reference sequence). The CDR3 extends over 17 amino acids. V dropped 7 bases and J dropped 0 bases, with 18 bases sitting between them. Here the CDR3 DNA reads TGTGCCAGCATCCACAGGGAGGTCCCTTCGAACACCGGGGAGCTGTTTTTT. Residues: CASIHREVPSNTGELFF.

In this sample, this clonotype turned up many times. The V call is TRBV5-1, the J call TRBJ2-7; D may be TRBD2 (7 bases). The CDR3 runs 13 residues. V was pared by 4 bases and J by 2 bases, with 10 bases between. CDR1 SGHRS and CDR2 YFSETQ come from the germline V gene. In DNA, the CDR3 is TGCGCCAGCAGCGCGGGGGCCCCCTACGAGCAGTACTTC. This encodes CASSAGAPYEQYF. The entire variable domain, with the rest obtained from reference TRBV5-1 and TRBJ2-7, is as follows: KAGVTQTPRYLIKTRGQQVTLSCSPISGHRSVSWYQQTPGQGLQFLFEYFSETQRNKGNFPGRFSGRQFSNSRSEMNVSTLELGDSALYLCASSAGAPYEQYFGPGTRLTVT.

This clonotype was recorded many times. The rearrangement joins TRBV6-1 to TRBJ2-2; 12 nucleotides agree with TRBD2. From germline, CDR1 is MNHNS and CDR2 SASEGT. J gave up 10 bases and V 4 bases, and 1 base lay outside the gene matches. This CDR3 contains 13 residues. CDR3 bases: TGTGCCAGCAGTGGGACTAGCGGGATGGAGCTGTTTTTT. Protein sequence: CASSGTSGMELFF.

This clonotype has more than one count but fewer than ten. The chain combines TRBV13 with TRBJ2-3, with D perhaps given as TRBD1 or TRBD2 (6 bases each). Germline lookup yields CDR1 PRHDT and CDR2 FYEKMQ (reference sequence). V gave up 1 base and J gave up 2 bases, with 10 bases separating them. The length of the CDR3 is 15 residues. CDR3 DNA sequence: TGTGCCAGCAGCTTAGTCCCGGGGGCCACAGATACGCAGTATTTT. The encoded protein is CASSLVPGATDTQYF. The variable domain in full, completed from reference TRBV13 and TRBJ2-3, reads AAGVIQSPRHLIKEKRETATLKCYPIPRHDTVYWYQQGPGQDPQFLISFYEKMQSDKGSIPDRFSAQQFSDYHSELNMSSLELGDSALYFCASSLVPGATDTQYFGPGTRLTVL.